This TCR beta chain was identified during a study of blood T cell repertoires in COVID-19. Study-wide context: Sample material is recorded as cDNA or gDNA derived from T cells, B-cell-depleted T cells, or PBMCs.

The Seattle patients joined while their infection was active and were tracked longitudinally afterward. Original analysis: The assay estimated nucleated cells by amplifying reference gene primers. Repertoires were generated with immunoSEQ multiplex PCR, while TCRdb's copy carries only in-frame clones and drops some. For V, J and clone size, that table is used; D and trimming come from the DNA. The sample lists around 120,000 clones, 85% to 90% occurring once. V was clipped by 0 bases and J by 7 bases, with 7 bases between them. The germline CDR1 and CDR2 sequences are LNHNV and YYDKDF (reference sequence). The CDR3 has 13 residues.

The chain couples TRBV15 to TRBJ1-5; no firm D call. The sample consisted of peripheral blood. This clonotype was obtained from an older woman with COVID-19, enrolled during active disease. DNA of the CDR3: TGTGCCACCAGCAGAGATCCTGGCCAGCCCCAGCATTTT. It translates to CATSRDPGQPQHF.